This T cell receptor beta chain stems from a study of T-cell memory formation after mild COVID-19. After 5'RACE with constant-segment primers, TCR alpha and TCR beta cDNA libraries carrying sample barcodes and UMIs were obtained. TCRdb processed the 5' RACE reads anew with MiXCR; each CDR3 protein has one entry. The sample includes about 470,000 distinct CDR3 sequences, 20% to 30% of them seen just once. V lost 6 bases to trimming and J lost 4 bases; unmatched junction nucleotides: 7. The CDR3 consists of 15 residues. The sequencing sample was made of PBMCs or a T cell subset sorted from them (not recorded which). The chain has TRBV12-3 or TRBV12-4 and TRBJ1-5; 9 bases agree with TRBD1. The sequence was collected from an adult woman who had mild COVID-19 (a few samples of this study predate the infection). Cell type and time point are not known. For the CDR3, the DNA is TGTGCCAGCAGATCGGACAGGGGAAAAAATCAGCCCCAGCATTTT. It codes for CASRSDRGKNQPQHF.